This T cell receptor (beta chain) appears in the sequencing data of a study of cytomegalovirus exposure and HLA in healthy donors. Whole-study findings and limits: The likely origin of a cluster of highly shared sequence variants was a sequencing artifact.

Trimming removed 0 bases from V and 5 bases from J; junction bases left unmatched: 7. The germline gives CDR1 LGHNA, CDR2 YNFKEQ. This CDR3 comprises 16 residues. A word on this clone: What it recognizes is unknown.

This PCR relied on a set of 60 Vbeta primers and 13 Jbeta primers. Profiling relied on immunoSEQ multiplex PCR, and the TCRdb table lists in-frame clones only, not all of them. Of tens of thousands of clones in the sample, roughly 80% are singletons; the top ten hold approximately 1.1%. Sequencing was done on a sample of PBMCs. The receptor's source is a male donor in good health and CMV-seronegative. J is TRBJ2-5 and V is TRBV4-2, with TRBD2 matching over 9 bases. The CDR3 is CASSQESLAGGETQYF. As DNA, the CDR3 is TGTGCCAGCAGCCAAGAATCACTAGCGGGCGGGGAGACCCAGTACTTC.